These 12 T cell receptor beta chains were all obtained from the same sample, sequenced in a study of T cell responses to AZD1222 COVID-19 vaccine (dated by TCRdb to about 2021). In light of the paper, this sample's time point label describes: about 28 days (+/-7) after the second vaccine dose. Library preparation was by the immunoSEQ multiplex PCR assay. TCRdb took this table from immuneACCESS and kept in-frame rearrangements with V and J called. Such tables lack part of the clones; where checked against another copy, unresolved V genes explain under half of the gap, and the rest is unexplained. The sample yields roughly 70,000 clones; around nine tenths were counted once. The ten largest clones represent 1.3% of the sample. The sample here was peripheral blood, taken 28 days after the second AZD1222 dose. Receptors originate from an adult who received the AZD1222 COVID-19 vaccine.

J is TRBJ2-3 and V is TRBV3-1 (or the pseudogene TRBV3-2); 13 bases line up with TRBD2. The CDR3 runs 17 residues. V lost 0 bases and J lost 7; bases outside the gene matches: 7. Germline CDR1 and CDR2: LGHDT and YNNKEL (reference sequence). The CDR3 loop is CASSQDQLAGGPNTQYF. The CDR3 DNA reads as TGTGCCAGCAGCCAAGACCAACTAGCGGGAGGGCCGAATACGCAGTATTTT.

The chain links TRBV7-9 to TRBJ2-5, with 7 bases lining up with TRBD1. This CDR3 has 15 residues. Germline values: CDR1 SEHNR, CDR2 FQNEAQ (reference sequence). V lost 1 base and J lost 3; bases outside the gene matches: 5. The CDR3 DNA is TGTGCCAGCAGCTTAGGAGGGACAGAAAAAGAGACCCAGTACTTC. It codes for CASSLGGTEKETQYF.

This clone was detected once. The V and J genes are TRBV6-6 and TRBJ1-3, with unresolved D. CDR1 is MNHNY and CDR2 is SVGAGI in the germline V gene (reference sequence). The CDR3 runs 16 residues. Trimming removed 1 base at V and 1 base at J, with 11 bases between. CDR3 protein: CASSYYLSPSGNTIYF. In DNA, the CDR3 is TGTGCCAGCAGTTACTATTTAAGCCCATCTGGAAACACCATATATTTT.

This clone has more than one count but fewer than ten. The V call is TRBV19, the J call TRBJ1-1; maybe TRBD1 (5 bases). This CDR3 region has 13 residues. Germline CDR1 and CDR2: LNHDA and SQIVND (reference sequence). The V and J ends lost 3 bases and 2 bases respectively, with 7 bases between them. CDR3 coding DNA: TGTGCCAGTAGTATCGGACAAAACACTGAAGCTTTCTTT. This sequence encodes CASSIGQNTEAFF.

V usage is TRBV7-8 and J usage is TRBJ1-5; the D is unclear. CDR1 and CDR2 from the germline V gene are SGHVS and FQNEAQ. Trimming shortened V by 3 bases and J by 0 bases, and 15 bases separated the two germline ends. This CDR3 has 17 residues. This CDR3 reads CASSLRGRAYSNQPQHF. The CDR3 coding sequence is TGTGCCAGCAGCTTGCGGGGTCGCGCTTATAGCAATCAGCCCCAGCATTTT.

This rearrangement joins TRBV16 to TRBJ1-5, with no clear D. The CDR3 is 14 residues long. From germline, CDR1 is KGHSY and CDR2 FQNENV. Trimming left V 1 base short and J 7 bases short, with 11 bases between. CDR3 in amino acids: CASSQWQVRQPQHF. The CDR3 nucleotides are TGTGCCAGCAGCCAATGGCAGGTCCGGCAGCCCCAGCATTTT.

This clone showed up just a few times. V is TRBV7-6 and J is TRBJ2-2; possibly TRBD1 for D (6 bases). V lost 1 base, J lost 2 bases, and 11 bases lay in between. Germline lookup yields CDR1 SGHVS and CDR2 FNYEAQ. This CDR3 is built from 16 residues. The CDR3 DNA reads TGTGCCAGCAGCTTAGAATCACAGGGCAACACCGGGGAGCTGTTTTTT. It yields the protein CASSLESQGNTGELFF. Filled out from reference TRBV7-6 and TRBJ2-2, the complete variable domain reads GAGVSQSPRYKVTKRGQDVALRCDPISGHVSLYWYRQALGQGPEFLTYFNYEAQQDKSGLPNDRFSAERPEGSISTLTIQRTEQRDSAMYRCASSLESQGNTGELFFGEGSRLTVL.

About this clone: At the DNA level, this CDR3 is encoded by other sequences in the same sample as well. The chain carries TRBV7-6 and TRBJ1-1; 9 bases are shared with TRBD1. Trimming cost V 4 bases and J 1 base; bases outside gene matches: 4. CDR3 length: 15 residues. From germline, CDR1 is SGHVS and CDR2 FNYEAQ. CDR3: CASSSGQGRNTEAFF. CDR3 sequence (DNA): TGTGCCAGCAGCTCGGGACAGGGAAGGAACACTGAAGCTTTCTTT.

The rearrangement links TRBV7-8 to TRBJ2-7, with 10 positions matching TRBD1. The germline CDR1 and CDR2 sequences are SGHVS and FQNEAQ. CDR3 length: 17 amino acids. The J segment lost 5 bases and the V segment lost 5 bases, leaving 15 bases of the junction unmatched. CDR3 sequence reads: CASSLPLRQGAFDEQYF. CDR3 coding DNA: TGTGCCAGCAGCCTTCCCCTCAGACAGGGGGCTTTTGACGAGCAGTACTTC.

The chain combines TRBV28 with TRBJ1-2, with D possibly TRBD1 on 5 matching bases. Per germline, CDR1 MDHEN and CDR2 SYDVKM. Trimming shortened V by 6 bases and J by 5 bases, and 16 bases separated the two germline ends. The CDR3 contains 14 residues. CDR3 residues: CASRVPMDNYGYTF. CDR3 DNA sequence: TGTGCCAGCAGGGTACCCATGGACAATTATGGCTACACCTTC.

The sample holds a few counts of this clone. This chain joins TRBV5-5 and TRBJ1-6, with unresolved D. This CDR3 comprises 18 residues. Between the trimmed V and J ends, which lost 3 bases and 2 bases, there was a span of 18 bases. CDR1 is SGHKS, CDR2 YYEKEE, per germline (reference sequence). CDR3 in amino acids: CASSSFYSVDAYNSPLHF. CDR3 DNA: TGTGCCAGCAGCTCCTTTTACTCGGTGGACGCCTATAATTCACCCCTCCACTTT. Filled out from reference TRBV5-5 and TRBJ1-6, the complete variable domain reads DAGVTQSPTHLIKTRGQQVTLRCSPISGHKSVSWYQQVLGQGPQFIFQYYEKEERGRGNFPDRFSARQFPNYSSELNVNALLLGDSALYLCASSSFYSVDAYNSPLHFGNGTRLTVT.

The chain has TRBV7-9 and TRBJ1-1; 7 bases match TRBD1. The CDR3 sequence is 12 residues long. Germline V CDR1 and CDR2: SEHNR, FQNEAQ (reference sequence). The junction had 1 base not matched to a gene; V was cut back by 4 bases and J by 5 bases. In DNA, the CDR3 is TGTGCCAGCAGCTCAGGGGGTACTGAAGCTTTCTTT. It codes for CASSSGGTEAFF.